Below, 12 T cell receptor beta chains from the same sample are listed, as sequenced in a study of shared clonotypes between healthy human individuals. Some clones are missing from TCRdb's copy, which holds only in-frame ones; the method was immunoSEQ multiplex PCR. The sample records around 500,000 clones, 70% to 85% being singletons. Material: PBMCs. Source of these receptors: a woman aged 40 to 55 in good health. Some clones in this sample may be carry-over from other donors' samples.

This rearrangement joins TRBV4-2 to TRBJ2-2; TRBD2 might be the D (6 bases). The CDR3 totals 17 residues. Trimming stripped 4 bases from V and 7 bases from J, with 22 bases between. CDR1 is LGHNA and CDR2 is YNFKEQ in the germline V gene. DNA for the CDR3: TGTGCCAGCAGCCCAGGGACCCGACAACTAGCCGGCGGGGAGCTGTTTTTT. Its protein product is CASSPGTRQLAGGELFF.

The chain couples TRBV2 to TRBJ2-7, with TRBD2 matching over 9 bases. The CDR3 has 13 residues. From germline, CDR1 is SNHLY and CDR2 FYNNEI. V trimming: 3 bases; J trimming: 6 bases; junction bases outside the gene matches: 3. CDR3 protein: CASSDSGSREQYF. The CDR3 nucleotides are TGTGCCAGCAGTGATAGCGGGAGCCGCGAGCAGTACTTC.

The chain recombines TRBV4-1 with TRBJ2-7; either TRBD1 or TRBD2 may fit D (5 bases each). The germline V and J ends were trimmed by 5 bases and 0 bases, with 11 bases remaining between them. CDR3 length: 14 residues. CDR1 and CDR2 (germline): MGHRA, YSYEKL. The CDR3 reads CASSWDESSYEQYF. Written as DNA, the CDR3 is TGCGCCAGCAGCTGGGACGAGAGCTCCTACGAGCAGTACTTC.

The chain recombines TRBV5-1 with TRBJ1-4; D gene ambiguous. Looked up from germline, CDR1 is SGHRS and CDR2 is YFSETQ. Trimming left V 0 bases short and J 6 bases short, with 9 bases between. The CDR3 covers 14 residues. In DNA form, the CDR3 reads TGCGCCAGCAGCTTGGTGGGGTTGGATGAAAAACTGTTTTTT. Protein sequence: CASSLVGLDEKLFF. The whole variable domain, filled in from reference TRBV5-1 and TRBJ1-4, reads KAGVTQTPRYLIKTRGQQVTLSCSPISGHRSVSWYQQTPGQGLQFLFEYFSETQRNKGNFPGRFSGRQFSNSRSEMNVSTLELGDSALYLCASSLVGLDEKLFFGSGTQLSVL.

This clone was counted between two and nine times. The CDR3, as DNA: TGTGCCTGGAGTTGGACCCCGGGGGTCTACGAGCAGTACTTC. Translated, it gives CAWSWTPGVYEQYF. This chain links TRBV30 with TRBJ2-5, with a possible D match to TRBD2 (6 bases). The J call may not be correct, given that the DNA end is closer to TRBJ2-7. CDR1 is GTSNPN and CDR2 is SVGIG in the germline V gene (reference sequence). There are 14 residues in the CDR3.

This sequence joins TRBV10-3 and TRBJ1-5; D may be TRBD1 (5 bases). Trimming removed 6 bases at V and 6 bases at J, with 15 bases between. The CDR3 is 14 residues long. CDR1 is ENHRY and CDR2 is SYGVKD in the germline V gene. The CDR3 loop is CAIRGATQGQPQHF. In nucleotides, the CDR3 is TGTGCCATCAGAGGGGCCACCCAGGGTCAGCCCCAGCATTTT.

The rearrangement links TRBV28 to TRBJ1-2, with TRBD1 matching over 9 bases. J was trimmed by 3 bases and V by 6 bases; bases with no gene match: 8. The germline V gene has CDR1 MDHEN and CDR2 SYDVKM. This CDR3 comprises 15 residues. This chain's CDR3 is CASRTLTGGDYGYTF. The CDR3 region has the DNA TGTGCCAGCAGGACACTAACAGGGGGCGACTATGGCTACACCTTC.

The chain carries TRBV7-9 and TRBJ2-5, with 9 nucleotides matching TRBD1. The junction had 6 bases not matched to a gene; V was cut back by 5 bases and J by 5 bases. The CDR3 has 14 amino acids. Germline V gene data show CDR1 as SEHNR and CDR2 as FQNEAQ (reference sequence). The CDR3 DNA reads TGTGCCAGCAGCCCACAGGGGGCTTGGGAGACCCAGTACTTC. Protein: CASSPQGAWETQYF.

Only a few counts were recorded for this clone. The CDR3 spells CASSPRTVEAFF. CDR3 DNA: TGTGCCAGCAGCCCAAGGACGGTTGAAGCTTTCTTT. The chain links TRBV7-2 to TRBJ1-1; D ambiguous. V gave up 5 bases and J gave up 7 bases, with 11 bases separating them. The CDR3 loop spans 12 amino acids. The germline gives CDR1 SGHTA, CDR2 FQGNSA.

A word on this clone: A far bigger clonotype differs at one base, so this is likely a read error. This chain links TRBV7-6 with TRBJ2-7; no clear D. The CDR3 is 14 amino acids. Germline V gene data show CDR1 as SGHVS and CDR2 as FNYEAQ. V lost 1 base to trimming and J lost 0 bases, with 7 bases between them. The CDR3, as DNA: TGTGCCAGCAGCTTAGGCCAGAGCTCCTACGAGCAGTACTTC. Translated: CASSLGQSSYEQYF.

V and J are TRBV11-2 and TRBJ2-3; D perhaps matches TRBD1 (6 bases). Trimming removed 3 bases from V and 2 bases from J, with 9 bases in between. The CDR3 is made up of 14 amino acids. The V gene's germline CDR1 is SGHAT and CDR2 FQNNGV. The CDR3 region has the DNA TGTGCCAGCAGCTTCCGGACAGCCACAGATACGCAGTATTTT. Translated, it gives CASSFRTATDTQYF.

This clone has just a few counts. This chain connects TRBV2 to TRBJ1-4; TRBD1 matches 10 bases. The junction had 2 bases not matched to a gene; V was cut back by 2 bases and J by 5 bases. Germline loops: CDR1 SNHLY, CDR2 FYNNEI. The length of the CDR3 is 15 residues. The CDR3 is CASSERDRGNEKLFF. CDR3 bases: TGTGCCAGCAGTGAAAGGGACAGGGGAAATGAAAAACTGTTTTTT.